What follows are 10 T cell receptor beta chains derived from one specimen sequenced in a study of CD8+ T cells in alopecia areata. Sequencing used cDNA as its template, made by extracting RNA and reverse transcribing it. Assay: immunoSEQ multiplex PCR; the TCRdb copy retains only in-frame clones and omits some. The sample contains about 200,000 clones, approximately 61% of which appear only once. Sequenced here: CD4+ T cells sorted from blood, sampled at week 0. The origin of the receptors is a human donor with alopecia areata.

J is TRBJ1-6 and V is TRBV30; the D is unclear. The CDR3 totals 13 residues. With 3 bases removed from V and 10 bases from J, the gap between germline ends came to 13 bases. Germline V gives CDR1 GTSNPN, CDR2 SVGIG (reference sequence). CDR3 residues: CAWSADGSSPLHF. For the CDR3, the DNA is TGTGCCTGGAGCGCGGACGGCTCATCACCCCTCCACTTT.

The genes are TRBV15 and TRBJ1-5; a possible D gene is TRBD1 (5 bases). This CDR3 spans 15 amino acids. The germline CDR1 and CDR2 sequences are LNHNV and YYDKDF (reference sequence). V was trimmed by 1 base and J by 4 bases, leaving 11 bases between them. The CDR3 DNA reads TGTGCCACCAGCAGAGGAGGGGCTCAAAATCAGCCCCAGCATTTT. It codes for CATSRGGAQNQPQHF.

There are a few counts of this clone. This chain joins TRBV5-1 and TRBJ2-7, with D maybe TRBD2 (6 bases). V was clipped by 4 bases and J by 4 bases, with 18 bases between them. Looked up from germline, CDR1 is SGHRS and CDR2 is YFSETQ. This CDR3 spans 15 amino acids. CDR3 DNA sequence: TGCGCCAGCAGCCCGGCCCTAGCGAGTAAATACGAGCAGTACTTC. This codes for CASSPALASKYEQYF.

This clone appeared a few times. The rearrangement links TRBV5-1 to TRBJ2-1; 11 positions match TRBD2. The V and J ends lost 4 bases and 5 bases, in that order; junction bases with no gene match: 14. Germline assignment: CDR1 SGHRS and CDR2 YFSETQ. The CDR3 is 18 residues long. The CDR3 region is CASSAAETLAGGDNEQFF. CDR3 coding DNA: TGCGCCAGCAGCGCCGCCGAGACCCTAGCGGGAGGAGACAATGAGCAGTTCTTC.

V gene TRBV18 combines with J gene TRBJ2-2, with D uncertain. The V end was cut by 5 bases, the J end by 4 bases, with 14 bases between. The germline CDR1 and CDR2 sequences are KGHSH and LQKENI. This CDR3 is built from 15 residues. The CDR3 loop reads CASSVVEVSTGELFF. The DNA for the CDR3 is TGTGCCAGCTCAGTGGTCGAGGTGTCCACCGGGGAGCTGTTTTTT.

The chain combines TRBV6-5 with TRBJ2-2; possible D gene TRBD2, 6 bases. Germline loops: CDR1 MNHEY, CDR2 SVGAGI. The V gene lost 4 bases and the J gene lost 2 bases, with 8 bases spanning the gap. The CDR3 has 14 amino acids. CDR3 in amino acids: CASSSGLNTGELFF. CDR3 bases: TGTGCCAGCAGTTCGGGACTTAACACCGGGGAGCTGTTTTTT.

Only a few counts were recorded for this clone. The gene calls are TRBV4-1 and TRBJ1-1, with D unclear. This CDR3 has 14 amino acids. Looked up from germline, CDR1 is MGHRA and CDR2 is YSYEKL. Trimming pared 2 bases from V and 0 bases from J, leaving 7 bases between. CDR3 nucleotides: TGCGCCAGCAGCCAAAGATTTTTGAACACTGAAGCTTTCTTT. Its protein is CASSQRFLNTEAFF.

This rearrangement joins TRBV5-6 to TRBJ2-5, with D unclear. Germline CDR1 is SGHDT and CDR2 is YYEEEE. The CDR3 is made up of 14 amino acids. Trimming removed 3 bases from V and 1 base from J, with 10 bases in between. The CDR3 sequence: CASSWVTSQETQYF. CDR3 nucleotides: TGTGCCAGCAGCTGGGTGACATCCCAAGAGACCCAGTACTTC.

In its sample, this clone was seen a few times. V gene TRBV4-1 combines with J gene TRBJ2-2; TRBD2 agrees at 10 bases. CDR3 length: 16 amino acids. Trimming cost V 3 bases and J 4 bases; bases outside gene matches: 5. CDR1 MGHRA and CDR2 YSYEKL come from the germline V gene. CDR3 amino acids: CASSQGTSESTGELFF. The CDR3 DNA reads TGCGCCAGCAGCCAGGGGACTAGCGAGAGCACCGGGGAGCTGTTTTTT.

The CDR3: CARSGPTETQYF. The CDR3 nucleotides read TGTGCCAGGAGCGGGCCGACCGAGACCCAGTACTTC. This chain joins TRBV7-2 and TRBJ2-5, with D possibly being TRBD2 (6 bases). CDR1 and CDR2 from the germline V gene are SGHTA and FQGNSA. V was trimmed by 9 bases and J by 5 bases, leaving 13 bases between them. The CDR3 spans 12 residues.